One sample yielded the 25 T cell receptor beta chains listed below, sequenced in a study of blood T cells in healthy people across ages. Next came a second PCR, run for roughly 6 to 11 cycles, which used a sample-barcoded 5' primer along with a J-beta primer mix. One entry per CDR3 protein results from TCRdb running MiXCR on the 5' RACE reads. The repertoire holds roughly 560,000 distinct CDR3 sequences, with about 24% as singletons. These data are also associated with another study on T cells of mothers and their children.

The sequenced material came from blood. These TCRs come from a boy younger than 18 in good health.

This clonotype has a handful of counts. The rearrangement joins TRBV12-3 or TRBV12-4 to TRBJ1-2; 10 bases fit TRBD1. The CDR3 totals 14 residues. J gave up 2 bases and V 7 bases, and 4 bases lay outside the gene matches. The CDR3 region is CASTQTGGNYGYTF. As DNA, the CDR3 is TGTGCCAGCACCCAGACAGGGGGCAACTATGGCTACACCTTC.

The CDR3 is CSAPDRVPGQPQHF. The CDR3 region has the DNA TGCAGTGCTCCTGACAGGGTCCCCGGTCAGCCCCAGCATTTT. The chain recombines TRBV20-1 with TRBJ1-5, with TRBD1 matching over 7 bases. The trim removed 5 bases at V and 6 bases at J, leaving 10 bases unmatched. Per germline, CDR1 DFQATT and CDR2 SNEGSKA (reference sequence). This CDR3 spans 14 amino acids.

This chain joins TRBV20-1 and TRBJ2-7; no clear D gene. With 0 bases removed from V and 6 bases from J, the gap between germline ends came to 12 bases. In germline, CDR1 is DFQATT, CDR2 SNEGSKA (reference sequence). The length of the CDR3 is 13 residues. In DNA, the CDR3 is TGCAGTGCTAGAGATGAGAATCGAGCCGAGCAGTACTTC. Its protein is CSARDENRAEQYF.

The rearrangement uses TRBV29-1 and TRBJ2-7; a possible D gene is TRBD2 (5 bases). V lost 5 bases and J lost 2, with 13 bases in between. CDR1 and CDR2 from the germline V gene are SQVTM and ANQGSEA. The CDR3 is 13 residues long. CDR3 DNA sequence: TGCAGCGTTTTAAGTGGGGAGACCTACGAGCAGTACTTC. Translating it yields CSVLSGETYEQYF.

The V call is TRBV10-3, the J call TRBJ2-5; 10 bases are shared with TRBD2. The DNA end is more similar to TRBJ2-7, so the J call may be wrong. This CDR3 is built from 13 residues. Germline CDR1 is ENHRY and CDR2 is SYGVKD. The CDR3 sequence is CAMSIAGGSEQYF. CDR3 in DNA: TGTGCCATGAGCATAGCGGGAGGATCCGAGCAGTACTTC.

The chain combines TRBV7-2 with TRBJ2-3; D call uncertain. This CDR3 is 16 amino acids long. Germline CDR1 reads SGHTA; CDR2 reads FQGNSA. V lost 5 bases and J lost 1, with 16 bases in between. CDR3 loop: CASSPLVGFGTDTQYF. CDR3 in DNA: TGTGCCAGCAGCCCCCTGGTGGGGTTCGGCACAGATACGCAGTATTTT.

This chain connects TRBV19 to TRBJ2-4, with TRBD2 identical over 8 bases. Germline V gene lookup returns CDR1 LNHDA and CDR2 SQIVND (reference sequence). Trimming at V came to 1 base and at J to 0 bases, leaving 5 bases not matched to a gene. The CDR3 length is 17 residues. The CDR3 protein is CASSIAAAGEAKNIQYF. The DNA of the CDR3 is TGTGCCAGTAGTATAGCCGCAGCGGGGGAAGCCAAAAACATTCAGTACTTC.

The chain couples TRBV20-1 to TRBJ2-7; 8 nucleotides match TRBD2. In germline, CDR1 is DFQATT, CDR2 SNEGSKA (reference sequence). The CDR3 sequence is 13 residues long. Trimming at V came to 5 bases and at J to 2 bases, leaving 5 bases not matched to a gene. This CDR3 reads CSADPGLAYEQYF. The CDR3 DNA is TGCAGTGCTGACCCGGGACTAGCCTACGAGCAGTACTTC.

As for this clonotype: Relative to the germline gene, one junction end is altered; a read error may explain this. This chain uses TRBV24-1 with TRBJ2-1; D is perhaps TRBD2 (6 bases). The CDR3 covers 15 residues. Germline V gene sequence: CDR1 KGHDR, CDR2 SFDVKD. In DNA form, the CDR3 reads TGTGCCACCAGTGGGGCGGGGAGCTCCTACAATGAGCAGCTCTTC. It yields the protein CATSGAGSSYNEQLF.

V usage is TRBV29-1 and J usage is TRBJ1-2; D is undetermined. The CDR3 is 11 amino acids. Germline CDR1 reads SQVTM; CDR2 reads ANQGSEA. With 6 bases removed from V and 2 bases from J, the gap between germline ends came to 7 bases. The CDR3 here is CSVLVNYGYTF. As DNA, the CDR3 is TGCAGCGTGTTAGTGAACTATGGCTACACCTTC.

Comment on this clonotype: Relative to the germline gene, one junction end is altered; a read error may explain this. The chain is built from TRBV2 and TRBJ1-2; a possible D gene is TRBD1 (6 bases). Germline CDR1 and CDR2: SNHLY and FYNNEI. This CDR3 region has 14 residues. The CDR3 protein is CASSESRTALGHTF. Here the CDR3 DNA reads TGTGCCAGCAGTGAATCCCGGACAGCCCTTGGCCACACCTTC. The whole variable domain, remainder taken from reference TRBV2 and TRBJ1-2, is EPEVTQTPSHQVTQMGQEVILRCVPISNHLYFYWYRQILGQKVEFLVSFYNNEISEKSEIFDDQFSVERPDGSNFTLKIRSTKLEDSAMYFCASSESRTALGHTFGSGTRLTVV.

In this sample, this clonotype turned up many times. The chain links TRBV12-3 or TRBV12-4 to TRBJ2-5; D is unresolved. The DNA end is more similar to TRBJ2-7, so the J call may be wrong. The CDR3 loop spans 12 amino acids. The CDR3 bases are TGTGCCAGCAGTTTGTCAGTTTACGAGCAGTACTTC. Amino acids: CASSLSVYEQYF.

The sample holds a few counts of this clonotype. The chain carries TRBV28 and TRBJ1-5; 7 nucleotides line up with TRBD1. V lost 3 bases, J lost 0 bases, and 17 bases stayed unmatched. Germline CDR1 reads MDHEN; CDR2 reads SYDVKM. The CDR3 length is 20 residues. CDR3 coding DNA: TGTGCCAGCAGTTTTACCCGACAGGGTGCGAAGGTCTATAGCAATCAGCCCCAGCATTTT. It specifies CASSFTRQGAKVYSNQPQHF.

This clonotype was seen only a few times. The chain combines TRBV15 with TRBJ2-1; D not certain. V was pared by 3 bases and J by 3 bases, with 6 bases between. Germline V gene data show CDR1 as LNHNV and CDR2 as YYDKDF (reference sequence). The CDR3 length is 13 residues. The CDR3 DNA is TGTGCCACCAGCAGTTCGAGCTACAATGAGCAGTTCTTC. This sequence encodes CATSSSSYNEQFF.

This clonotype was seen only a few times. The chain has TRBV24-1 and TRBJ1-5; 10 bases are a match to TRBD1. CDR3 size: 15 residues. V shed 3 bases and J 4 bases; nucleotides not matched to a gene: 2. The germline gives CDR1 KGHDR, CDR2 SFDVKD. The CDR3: CATSDAGQGNQPQHF. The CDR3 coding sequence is TGTGCCACCAGTGATGCGGGACAGGGGAATCAGCCCCAGCATTTT.

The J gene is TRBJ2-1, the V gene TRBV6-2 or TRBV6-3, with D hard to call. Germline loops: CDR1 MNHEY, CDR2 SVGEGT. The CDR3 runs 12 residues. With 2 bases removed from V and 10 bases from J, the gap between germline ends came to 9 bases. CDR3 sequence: CASSYDGPEQFF. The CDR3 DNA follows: TGTGCCAGCAGTTACGACGGACCCGAGCAGTTCTTC.

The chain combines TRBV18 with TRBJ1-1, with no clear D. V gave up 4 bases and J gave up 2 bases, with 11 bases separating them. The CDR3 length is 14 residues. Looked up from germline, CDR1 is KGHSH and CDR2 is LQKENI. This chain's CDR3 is CASSLDAANTEAFF. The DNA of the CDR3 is TGTGCCAGCTCACTGGATGCGGCAAACACTGAAGCTTTCTTT.

The CDR3, as DNA: TGCAGCGTTGAAACACAATCCCCCTACGAGCAGTACTTC. This translates into CSVETQSPYEQYF. The rearrangement joins TRBV29-1 to TRBJ2-7; unclear D gene. Germline V CDR1 and CDR2: SQVTM, ANQGSEA. Between the trimmed V and J ends, which lost 2 bases and 2 bases, there was a span of 10 bases. The CDR3 has 13 residues.

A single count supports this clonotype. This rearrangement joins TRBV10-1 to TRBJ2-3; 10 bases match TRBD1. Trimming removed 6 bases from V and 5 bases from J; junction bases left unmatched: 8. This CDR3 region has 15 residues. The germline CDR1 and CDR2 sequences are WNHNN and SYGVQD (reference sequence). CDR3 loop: CASSEPGQGKDTQYF. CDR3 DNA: TGCGCCAGCAGCGAACCGGGACAGGGGAAAGATACGCAGTATTTT.

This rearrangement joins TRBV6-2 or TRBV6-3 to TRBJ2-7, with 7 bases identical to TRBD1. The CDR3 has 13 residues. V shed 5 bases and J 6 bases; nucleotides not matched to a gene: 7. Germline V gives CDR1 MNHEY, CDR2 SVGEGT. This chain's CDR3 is CASSPGTVSEQYF. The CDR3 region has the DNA TGTGCCAGCAGTCCCGGGACAGTATCCGAGCAGTACTTC.

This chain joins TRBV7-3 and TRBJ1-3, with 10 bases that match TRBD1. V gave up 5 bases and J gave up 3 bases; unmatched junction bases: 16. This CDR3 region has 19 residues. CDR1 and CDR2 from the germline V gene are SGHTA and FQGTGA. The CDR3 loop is CASSLLPGQGRICGNTIYF. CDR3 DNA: TGTGCCAGCAGCCTCCTCCCGGGACAGGGGAGAATCTGTGGAAACACCATATATTTT.

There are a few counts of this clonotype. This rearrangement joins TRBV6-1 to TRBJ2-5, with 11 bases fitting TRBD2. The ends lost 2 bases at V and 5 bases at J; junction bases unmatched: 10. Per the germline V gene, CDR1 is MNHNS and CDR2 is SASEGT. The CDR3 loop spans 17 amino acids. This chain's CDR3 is CASSEQPSTSGSETQYF. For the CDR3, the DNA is TGTGCCAGCAGTGAACAACCCTCTACTAGCGGGAGTGAGACCCAGTACTTC.

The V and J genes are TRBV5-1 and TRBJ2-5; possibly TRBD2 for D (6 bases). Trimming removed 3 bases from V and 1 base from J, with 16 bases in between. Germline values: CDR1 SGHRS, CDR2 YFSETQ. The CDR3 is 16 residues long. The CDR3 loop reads CASSSQAAGLQETQYF. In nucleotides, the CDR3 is TGCGCCAGCAGCTCGCAGGCTGCGGGACTCCAAGAGACCCAGTACTTC.

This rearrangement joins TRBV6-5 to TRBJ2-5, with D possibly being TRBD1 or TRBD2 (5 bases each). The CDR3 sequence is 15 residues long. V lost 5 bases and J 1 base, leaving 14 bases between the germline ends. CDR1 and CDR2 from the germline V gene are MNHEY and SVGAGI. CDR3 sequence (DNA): TGTGCCAGCAGTCGACTCCAGGGACCCCAAGAGACCCAGTACTTC. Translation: CASSRLQGPQETQYF.

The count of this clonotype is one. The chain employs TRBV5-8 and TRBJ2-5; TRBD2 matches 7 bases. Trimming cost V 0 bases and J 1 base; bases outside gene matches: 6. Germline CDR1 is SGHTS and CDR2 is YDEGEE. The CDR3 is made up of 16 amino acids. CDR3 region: CASSLERGGPQETQYF. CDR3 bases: TGTGCCAGCAGCTTGGAACGCGGGGGTCCCCAAGAGACCCAGTACTTC.